The next 18 T cell receptor beta chains were all read from a single sample in a study of CD8+CD57+ T cells in acquired aplastic anemia. Genomic DNA, serving as template, underwent TCR beta VDJ and CDR3 profiling. TCRdb recomputed calls from the reads with MiXCR, one row per CDR3 protein. Of 100,000 to 150,000 distinct CDR3 sequences listed, 48% are singletons. What was sequenced was sorted CD4+, CD8+, or CD8+CD57+ T cells (not recorded which) from PBMCs. Every receptor here comes from a human donor in good health, serving as a control.

The sample holds many counts of this clonotype. The chain carries TRBV6-1 and TRBJ1-2, with D tentatively TRBD1 (6 bases). The CDR3 runs 14 residues. Trimming stripped 7 bases from V and 7 bases from J, with 19 bases between. The germline gives CDR1 MNHNS, CDR2 SASEGT. The chain's CDR3 is CASNPGGPGGGYTF. CDR3 bases: TGTGCCAGCAACCCTGGGGGCCCGGGGGGTGGCTACACCTTC.

There are many counts of this clonotype. This chain uses TRBV20-1 with TRBJ2-3, with 10 bases matching TRBD2. Germline values: CDR1 DFQATT, CDR2 SNEGSKA (reference sequence). Trimming removed 6 bases from V and 4 bases from J; junction bases left unmatched: 22. This CDR3 is built from 19 residues. The CDR3 nucleotides read TGCAGTGCCACCATACTGGGGGGAGCGGGGGGGTCGCCAGCAGATACGCAGTATTTT. Protein product: CSATILGGAGGSPADTQYF.

The genes are TRBV29-1 and TRBJ1-1; D is undetermined. The CDR3 covers 13 residues. Trimming stripped 5 bases from V and 3 bases from J, with 13 bases between. The V gene's germline CDR1 is SQVTM and CDR2 ANQGSEA. The chain's CDR3 is CSVLVGVDTEAFF. CDR3 in DNA: TGCAGCGTTTTGGTTGGGGTGGACACTGAAGCTTTCTTT.

This rearrangement joins TRBV20-1 to TRBJ2-5; 12 bases are shared with TRBD2. Germline values: CDR1 DFQATT, CDR2 SNEGSKA (reference sequence). CDR3 length equals 16 residues. The junction had 12 bases not matched to a gene; V was cut back by 6 bases and J by 4 bases. Written as DNA, the CDR3 is TGCAGTGCCACCAGCAGAGCGACTAGCGGGGGAGAGACCCAGTACTTC. Encoded protein: CSATSRATSGGETQYF.

The chain carries TRBV15 and TRBJ2-7, with 9 bases matching TRBD1. The V gene's germline CDR1 is LNHNV and CDR2 YYDKDF (reference sequence). J lost 5 bases, V lost 3 bases, and 8 bases had no gene match. The CDR3 sequence is 15 residues long. The CDR3 region is CATSSPRQGVDEQYF. CDR3 DNA sequence: TGTGCCACCAGCAGCCCCCGACAGGGGGTCGACGAGCAGTACTTC. The full variable domain, with the rest looked up from reference TRBV15 and TRBJ2-7, is DAMVIQNPRYQVTQFGKPVTLSCSQTLNHNVMYWYQQKSSQAPKLLFHYYDKDFNNEADTPDNFQSRRPNTSFCFLDIRSPGLGDTAMYLCATSSPRQGVDEQYFGPGTRLTVT.

Ten or more counts support this clonotype. The DNA of the CDR3 is TGCAGTGCCATAAATAGCGGGGGGGCCGATGAGCAGTACTTC. Protein: CSAINSGGADEQYF. The gene calls are TRBV20-1 and TRBJ2-7, with TRBD2 matching over 11 bases. Germline CDR1 reads DFQATT; CDR2 reads SNEGSKA (reference sequence). Trimming cost V 6 bases and J 7 bases; bases outside gene matches: 11. The CDR3 is 14 amino acids.

The V gene is TRBV20-1, the J gene TRBJ2-1, with 8 nucleotides matching TRBD2. From germline, CDR1 is DFQATT and CDR2 SNEGSKA (reference sequence). The CDR3 is made up of 13 amino acids. CDR3 protein: CSRPSGGLDEQFF. The CDR3 bases are TGCAGCCGGCCGAGCGGGGGATTGGATGAGCAGTTCTTC.

This chain uses TRBV7-2 with TRBJ2-7, with D uncertain. Germline lookup yields CDR1 SGHTA and CDR2 FQGNSA. The CDR3 has 13 residues. V shed 2 bases and J shed 1 base, with 6 bases lying between them. The DNA for the CDR3 is TGTGCCAGCAGCTTAAGCGCATCCTACGAGCAGTACTTC. Amino acid sequence: CASSLSASYEQYF. Based on the CDR3 plus reference TRBV7-2 and TRBJ2-7, the full variable domain is GAGVSQSPSNKVTEKGKDVELRCDPISGHTALYWYRQSLGQGLEFLIYFQGNSAPDKSGLPSDRFSAERTGGSVSTLTIQRTQQEDSAVYLCASSLSASYEQYFGPGTRLTVT.

This clonotype occurred many times. The chain is built from TRBV12-3 or TRBV12-4 and TRBJ1-5; TRBD1 is a possible D gene (5 bases). Trimming removed 4 bases at V and 7 bases at J, with 14 bases between. This CDR3 has 14 residues. CDR3 bases: TGTGCCAGCAGTTGGTTACAGGACACCCAGCCCCAGCATTTT. Protein product: CASSWLQDTQPQHF.

This clonotype was counted only a few times. The rearrangement links TRBV4-1 to TRBJ2-1; 8 positions agree with TRBD2. There are 16 residues in the CDR3. With V trimmed by 3 bases and J by 1 base, 5 bases remained unmatched. CDR1 is MGHRA and CDR2 is YSYEKL in the germline V gene. CDR3 amino acids: CASSQLGGGSYNEQFF. The CDR3, as DNA: TGCGCCAGCAGCCAGCTCGGGGGGGGGTCCTACAATGAGCAGTTCTTC.

This clonotype was observed a few times. Since a much larger clone is just one base distant, this may be a read error. J is TRBJ2-1 and V is TRBV20-1; 13 nucleotides line up with TRBD2. This CDR3 is 17 amino acids long. Looked up from germline, CDR1 is DFQATT and CDR2 is SNEGSKA (reference sequence). V gave up 2 bases and J gave up 10 bases; unmatched junction bases: 14. The CDR3, as DNA: TGCAGTGCTAGACCCCGTGGGACTAGCGGGACCCGGGGGGAGCAGTTCTTC. It is translated as CSARPRGTSGTRGEQFF.

At least ten counts were recorded for this clonotype. The V gene is TRBV18, the J gene TRBJ1-3, with D perhaps TRBD1 (5 bases). V was trimmed by 3 bases and J by 4 bases, leaving 13 bases between them. Germline lookup yields CDR1 KGHSH and CDR2 LQKENI. There are 15 residues in the CDR3. The CDR3 protein is CASSPGRQSGNTIYF. CDR3 in DNA: TGTGCCAGCTCACCGGGTAGACAGTCGGGAAACACCATATATTTT.

This clonotype was recorded many times. The rearrangement uses TRBV20-1 and TRBJ2-5, with D possibly being TRBD2 (6 bases). The CDR3 has 15 amino acids. The V end lost 5 bases, the J end lost 2 bases, and 18 bases lay between the germline ends. Germline lookup yields CDR1 DFQATT and CDR2 SNEGSKA (reference sequence). The CDR3 loop is CSAEYGAGTQETQYF. DNA for the CDR3: TGCAGTGCTGAATATGGGGCGGGGACTCAAGAGACCCAGTACTTC.

In the case of this clonotype: The junction and the germline gene differ at one end; a read error may be behind it. The rearrangement links TRBV29-1 to TRBJ1-1, with D uncertain. The CDR3 is 13 amino acids. Germline assignment: CDR1 SQVTM and CDR2 ANQGSEA. The CDR3 here is CSARSQLNTEAFF. The CDR3 coding sequence is TGCAGCGCACGGAGCCAGCTGAACACTGAAGCCTTCTTT.

The rearrangement links TRBV20-1 to TRBJ1-2; TRBD1 matches 11 bases. The CDR3 contains 13 residues. Germline V CDR1 and CDR2: DFQATT, SNEGSKA (reference sequence). V gave up 3 bases and J gave up 7 bases; unmatched junction bases: 4. This chain's CDR3 is CSASEGTGGGYTF. The CDR3 nucleotides are TGCAGTGCTAGCGAGGGGACAGGGGGTGGCTACACCTTC.

This rearrangement joins TRBV7-9 to TRBJ2-7, with D perhaps assigned TRBD1 or TRBD2 (5 bases each). Trimming left V 5 bases short and J 0 bases short, with 11 bases between. CDR3 length equals 14 residues. CDR1 and CDR2 from the germline V gene are SEHNR and FQNEAQ (reference sequence). CDR3 protein: CASSKGRSSYEQYF. The DNA of the CDR3 is TGTGCCAGCAGCAAGGGACGGAGCTCCTACGAGCAGTACTTC.

The rearrangement joins TRBV20-1 to TRBJ1-2; D unclear. The CDR3 has 9 amino acids. Germline CDR1 is DFQATT and CDR2 is SNEGSKA (reference sequence). V was trimmed by 3 bases and J by 8 bases, leaving 4 bases between them. The CDR3 nucleotides are TGCAGTGCTAGGAACGGCTACACCTTC. Protein: CSARNGYTF.

This chain uses TRBV4-2 with TRBJ2-6, with D unclear. The V and J ends lost 0 bases and 0 bases respectively, with 6 bases between them. From germline, CDR1 is LGHNA and CDR2 YNFKEQ. The CDR3 length is 16 residues. The DNA for the CDR3 is TGTGCCAGCAGCCAAGACGATGGCTCTGGGGCCAACGTCCTGACTTTC. Translation gives CASSQDDGSGANVLTF.